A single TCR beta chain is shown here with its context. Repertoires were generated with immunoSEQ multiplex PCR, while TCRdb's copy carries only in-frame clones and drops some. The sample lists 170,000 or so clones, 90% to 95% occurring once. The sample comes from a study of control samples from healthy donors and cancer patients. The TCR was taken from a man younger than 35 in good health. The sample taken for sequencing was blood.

For the CDR3, the DNA is TGTGCCAGCAGCCACCCTGGCGGGGGGGTTCCCTCTGGGGCCAACGTCCTGACTTTC. Its translation: CASSHPGGGVPSGANVLTF. The genes are TRBV7-9 and TRBJ2-6; 9 positions agree with TRBD2. Per germline, CDR1 SEHNR and CDR2 FQNEAQ (reference sequence). This CDR3 spans 19 amino acids. After removal of 5 bases from V and 0 bases from J, the junction contained 11 bases not matched to a gene.